The rows below give T cell receptor beta chains drawn from one sample of a study of OX40 agonist ivuxolimab in advanced cancers. The method was immunoSEQ multiplex PCR; TCRdb's version includes in-frame clones alone and lacks a portion of them. The profile shows 61,000 or so clones, over 75% of them singletons. The sequenced sample was CD4+ or CD8+ T cells sorted from blood, obtained in a trial of the OX40 agonist ivuxolimab. These receptor sequences come from an adult with an advanced solid tumor such as melanoma, head and neck, liver or kidney cancer. Both conserved end residues are part of each CDR3.

CDR3 | J | V
CASSEDGRGDYEQYF | TRBJ2-7 | TRBV10-1
CASSEGQGENTIYF | TRBJ1-3 | TRBV5-1
CASSRRDRGDEQYF | TRBJ2-7 | TRBV5-5
CASRSEGAVNTEAFF | TRBJ1-1 | TRBV19
CASSSPGLSDTQYF | TRBJ2-3 | TRBV6-8
CAISPSSGANVLTF | TRBJ2-6 | TRBV10-3
CAWRTGRGGYTF | TRBJ1-2 | TRBV30
CASSDRDRIYF | TRBJ1-3 | TRBV10-2
CASSRSQGGNEQFF | TRBJ2-1 | TRBV18
CASTYGTGLDTQYF | TRBJ2-3 | TRBV6-1
CASSHLDRGDYEQYF | TRBJ2-7 | TRBV28
CASSLSRVGYAF | TRBJ1-2 | TRBV28
CASSLKGGTYEQYF | TRBJ2-7 | TRBV5-4
CASSPPGSPNEKLFF | TRBJ1-4 | TRBV19
CASSDRARNTEAFF | TRBJ1-1 | TRBV5-1
CASSEAQGHTEAFF | TRBJ1-1 | TRBV6-1
CASSSGQGNEQYF | TRBJ2-7 | TRBV11-2
CASREGSYEQYF | TRBJ2-7 | TRBV6-1
CASSHRQGSTNEKLFF | TRBJ1-4 | TRBV19
CAISGGGTDWNYGYTF | TRBJ1-2 | TRBV10-3
CASSFTAGEQYF | TRBJ2-7 | TRBV28
CASSLGGQRYEQYF | TRBJ2-7 | TRBV7-2
CASSFPQVSDGYTF | TRBJ1-2 | TRBV5-1
CASSHGRDTQYF | TRBJ2-3 | TRBV11-3
CASSRGETQYF | TRBJ2-5 | TRBV9
CASTTAVSYEQYF | TRBJ2-7 | TRBV28
CASSRAGGPNYGYTF | TRBJ1-2 | TRBV6-6
CASRETDPPYEQYF | TRBJ2-7 | TRBV19
CASSSPLAGGGPQETQYF | TRBJ2-5 | TRBV5-1
CASSSTGSRVSGANVLTF | TRBJ2-6 | TRBV28
CASSFPHGTGGRETQYF | TRBJ2-5 | TRBV14
CASRDGIPGYTF | TRBJ1-2 | TRBV2
CASSIAAGYEKLFF | TRBJ1-4 | TRBV19
CASSPNIGGRKTQYF | TRBJ2-5 | TRBV28
CASSLGQGTSTDTQYF | TRBJ2-3 | TRBV5-4
CASSLAGTLETDTQYF | TRBJ2-3 | TRBV7-2
CASSLSGTGGLGEKLFF | TRBJ1-4 | TRBV28
CASSAGTSTIPYEQYF | TRBJ2-7 | TRBV5-8
CASSLGQGLNQPQHF | TRBJ1-5 | TRBV2
CASSIPGTVNTEAFF | TRBJ1-1 | TRBV19
CAWSVKDRVETQYF | TRBJ2-5 | TRBV30
CAWSVSVSLANTIYF | TRBJ1-3 | TRBV30
CASSQPQGLEAFF | TRBJ1-1 | TRBV4-2
CASKPRRGRDVSYNSPLHF | TRBJ1-6 | TRBV28
CAWSVSGANYEQYF | TRBJ2-7 | TRBV30
CASSREAAGHYGYTF | TRBJ1-2 | TRBV19
CASSPWGTSYEQYF | TRBJ2-7 | TRBV5-6
CASSAYRGPANTEAFF | TRBJ1-1 | TRBV7-9
CAWSGAGEYEQYF | TRBJ2-7 | TRBV30
CASIRKRAGEVNQPQHF | TRBJ1-5 | TRBV21-1
CASSQDPFGGGELFF | TRBJ2-2 | TRBV4-1
CASSGRDRGGYEQYF | TRBJ2-7 | TRBV7-9
CASSIGGTGEQYF | TRBJ2-7 | TRBV28
CASSGQGGPGGYTF | TRBJ1-2 | TRBV5-4
CASSQDSGGHNQPQHF | TRBJ1-5 | TRBV4-3
CASSPNRGKGSYEQYF | TRBJ2-7 | TRBV28
CASSLSDSGNEQFF | TRBJ2-1 | TRBV5-1
CASLPQAEAAYNEQFF | TRBJ2-1 | TRBV7-8
CASSQTGDNTEAFF | TRBJ1-1 | TRBV6-1